This T cell receptor (beta chain) was identified in a study of blood T cell repertoires in COVID-19. Profiling relied on immunoSEQ multiplex PCR, and the TCRdb table lists in-frame clones only, not all of them. Altogether over 300,000 clones are present, 80% to 90% being singletons, with the ten largest covering roughly 1.3%. The sequencing input was peripheral blood. The receptor was derived from a woman in her forties or fifties with acute or convalescent COVID-19.

The CDR3 DNA reads as TGTGCCAGCAGCGCCCCAGGGGCCTCTGGAAACACCATATATTTT. Translated: CASSAPGASGNTIYF. The rearrangement uses TRBV9 and TRBJ1-3; D possibly corresponds to TRBD1 (6 bases). This CDR3 comprises 15 residues. Germline V gives CDR1 SGDLS, CDR2 YYNGEE. V lost 3 bases and J lost 0, with 10 bases in between.